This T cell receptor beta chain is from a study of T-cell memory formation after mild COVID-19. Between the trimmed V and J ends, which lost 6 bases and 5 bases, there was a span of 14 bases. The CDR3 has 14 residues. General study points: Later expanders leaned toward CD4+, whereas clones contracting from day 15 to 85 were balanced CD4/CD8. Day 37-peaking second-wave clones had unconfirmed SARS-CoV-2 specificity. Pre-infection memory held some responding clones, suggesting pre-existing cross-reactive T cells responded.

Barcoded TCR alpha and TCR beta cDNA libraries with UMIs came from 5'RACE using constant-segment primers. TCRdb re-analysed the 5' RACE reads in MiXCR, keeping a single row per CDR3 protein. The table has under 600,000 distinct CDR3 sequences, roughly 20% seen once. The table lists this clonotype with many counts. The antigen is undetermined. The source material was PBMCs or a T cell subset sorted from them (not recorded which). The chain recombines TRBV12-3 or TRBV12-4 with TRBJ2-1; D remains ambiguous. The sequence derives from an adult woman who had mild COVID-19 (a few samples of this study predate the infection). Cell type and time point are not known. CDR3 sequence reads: CASSLIQTNNEQFF. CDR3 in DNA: TGTGCCAGCAGCCTGATCCAAACCAACAATGAGCAGTTCTTC.